Given below is one T cell receptor beta chain in context. Its target antigen remains unknown. Base-call qualities are not available, and no considerably larger clone is one nucleotide away. TCRbeta CDR3 regions were amplified from genomic DNA using the immunoSEQ Assay, a bias-controlled multiplex PCR. The study's processing was this. Nucleated cell counts per sample were estimated from amplification of reference gene primers within the assay. Sequence reads were collapsed and filtered to measure the absolute abundance of every unique TCRbeta CDR3 rearrangement. Productive Simpson clonality was computed per sample as the square root of Simpson's diversity index over productive rearrangements. Not all clones reach the TCRdb copy of this immuneACCESS table, which keeps in-frame sequences only. Checked studies attribute under half of the gap to unresolved V genes and leave the rest unexplained. The D gene and trimming were derived from the DNA, and the V and J assignments and clone size from that table. The sample table contains roughly 30,000 clones; only one count was recorded for roughly nine tenths of them. The ten largest make up about 3.2% of the sample.

The data originate from a study of blood T cell repertoires in COVID-19 (TCRdb year 2020). Regarding the study in general: Samples covering the acute and convalescent phases of COVID-19 were provided by collaborators in the United States, Italy and Spain. Where HLA class I and class II types were available, the types were taken from metadata supplied by the sample provider, not from assay-based typing. The samples were drawn from the first 160 participants of the ongoing ImmuneRACE study and from more than 1,000 subjects provided by 6 global collaborators. The prospective study material was composed of cDNA or gDNA derived from T cells, B-cell-depleted T cells, or PBMCs. Subjects who had been exposed to COVID-19, were actively infected with it, or had recovered from it provided the deeply sampled blood TCRbeta repertoires that made up the dataset. A de-identified subject ID, COVID-19 status, age in years and sex were almost always included in the sample metadata. The repertoires were released in a freely available public database intended as a resource for research on the immune response to SARS-CoV-2. On the study overall, not on this receptor specifically: The quantity of clinical and demographic metadata differed by source and by participant and was supplied without curation.

CDR3 length: 16 amino acids, cysteine to phenylalanine. Solely the CDR3 DNA is kept, with 48 bases framed from the first base. From the germline V gene, CDR1 is SGHTA and CDR2 is FQGTGA. V has 5 bases trimmed and J has 1 base trimmed; junction bases matching no gene number 10. The collaborating institutions used their own protocols to collect whole blood in K2EDTA tubes. For TCRbeta analysis, collaborators shipped samples in one of three forms: frozen whole blood, isolated PBMCs, or DNA extracted from either of those sample types. The material sequenced was peripheral blood. Recombination linked TRBV7-3 to TRBJ2-5, and TRBD2 aligns with 7 junction nucleotides. The TCR sequence derives from a human donor in a cohort sampled during active COVID-19. The DNA is TGTGCCAGCAGCCCCCTGGGTAGCGGGCGCCAAGAGACCCAGTACTTC. It translates to CASSPLGSGRQETQYF. Reference TRBV7-3 and TRBJ2-5 genes cover what lies past the CDR3, so the full variable domain is GAGVSQTPSNKVTEKGKYVELRCDPISGHTALYWYRQSLGQGPEFLIYFQGTGAADDSGLPNDRFFAVRPEGSVSTLKIQRTERGDSAVYLCASSPLGSGRQETQYFGPGTRLLVL.